This record covers a single T cell receptor (beta chain). The antigen remains unidentified. TCRdb itself ran the reads through MiXCR, one entry per CDR3 protein. There are about 83,000 distinct CDR3 sequences in the sample; 25% to 30% occur only once, and approximately 71% lies in the top ten. Germline values: CDR1 MGHRA, CDR2 YSYEKL. The ends were cut back, 1 base at V and 0 bases at J, with 10 bases in the middle. This CDR3 has 16 amino acids. This sample stems from a study of T cell repertoires in cytomegalovirus infection. Overall study context: Used in the study were CMV epitopes, some recently identified and HLA-C-restricted, others well-studied and HLA-B-restricted. Evidence of both CMV infection and a matching HLA type came from public TCR beta signatures. Findings and caveats of the study: Individuals carrying CMV plus the relevant HLA were identified by cumulative frequency of public TCR beta families.

J is TRBJ1-5 and V is TRBV4-1; the D is unclear. The clonotype originates from a human donor in good health (CMV status not recorded). Some clones in this sample may be carry-over from other donors' samples. The sample consisted of CD8+ T cells from cultured PBMCs, taken from culture after CMV antigen stimulation. The CDR3 nucleotides are TGCGCCAGCAGCCAAGTTGGCAGGTATAGCAATCAGCCCCAGCATTTT. This encodes CASSQVGRYSNQPQHF.